Listed here is a single T cell receptor beta chain. Its antigen is still unknown. This entry comes from a study of cytomegalovirus exposure and HLA in healthy donors. Study details: Researchers found that 81% of a few hundred genotyped donors fell within the Caucasian-associated ancestry cluster.

CDR3 length equals 16 residues. The V end lost 4 bases, the J end lost 3 bases, and 20 bases lay between the germline ends. Germline V lookup: CDR1 SGHKS, CDR2 YYEKEE (reference sequence). Researchers ran the PCR with 60 Vbeta and 13 Jbeta primers. The data were produced by immunoSEQ multiplex PCR, yet TCRdb's version contains in-frame clones alone and is incomplete. This specimen shows about 96,000 clones; the ten leading clones hold 3.4%. Whole-study findings and limits: Trimming of TCR beta V- and J-genes showed a link, identified in a later analysis, to a missense DCLRE1C variant. TCR beta sequences reportedly predicted the HLA-A and HLA-B alleles of most subjects accurately.

This clonotype originated in a woman in her 30s in good health and CMV-seronegative. The specimen was PBMCs. The chain has TRBV5-5 and TRBJ2-7, with a weak D call TRBD1 (5 bases). The CDR3 DNA is TGTGCCAGCAGCATACGCGACAGTCTATTACTCTACGAGCAGTACTTC. It codes for CASSIRDSLLLYEQYF. The full variable domain, in which reference TRBV5-5 and TRBJ2-7 provide the parts outside the CDR3, is DAGVTQSPTHLIKTRGQQVTLRCSPISGHKSVSWYQQVLGQGPQFIFQYYEKEERGRGNFPDRFSARQFPNYSSELNVNALLLGDSALYLCASSIRDSLLLYEQYFGPGTRLTVT.